This record covers a single T cell receptor beta chain. The antigen is undetermined. Germline lookup yields CDR1 SGHRS and CDR2 YFSETQ. CDR3 length equals 15 residues. Trimming shortened V by 4 bases and J by 4 bases, and 17 bases separated the two germline ends. This record belongs to a study of T cell responses to AZD1222 COVID-19 vaccine. Study-wide points: The CD4 TCRs associated with vaccination extended across spike and predominated at 160-218 and 743-854. Epitopes outside B.1.351 and B.1.1.7 mutated regions reportedly drew nearly half of spike TCRs. Seropositive AZD1222 recipients at baseline numbered only 6 or 7.

Analysis merged second doses at about 4 or about 12 weeks. Only in-frame clones appear in the TCRdb table, and some are missing; sequencing was by immunoSEQ multiplex PCR. In the table there are about 130,000 clones, 91% of which are singletons. The chain employs TRBV5-1 and TRBJ1-1; D remains ambiguous. Sequenced here: peripheral blood, sampled 28 days after the second AZD1222 dose. The origin of this receptor is an adult who received the AZD1222 COVID-19 vaccine. DNA for the CDR3: TGCGCCAGCAGCCGCATGCAGTCAGGAGGCACTGAAGCTTTCTTT. Protein: CASSRMQSGGTEAFF.